This is a list of T cell receptor beta chains from one sample in a study of lymphopenia after photon versus proton radiotherapy. Assay: immunoSEQ multiplex PCR; the TCRdb copy retains only in-frame clones and omits some. Here the sample spans about 25,000 clones, roughly 87% being singletons. The sequences come from peripheral blood, collected from a patient treated with photon-based radiotherapy. The receptors here all came from a man between 45 and 60 years old with gastric cancer. Both conserved end residues are part of each CDR3. The D gene is left open where the match is weak. The size field is filled for only some rows; it gives once, few, many or a size class.

j_gene: TRBJ1-2; abundance: -; d_gene: TRBD1; v_gene: TRBV6-6; CDR3aa: CASSSGTGWMYGYTF; CDR3nt: TGTGCCAGCAGTAGCGGGACAGGTTGGATGTATGGCTACACCTTC
j_gene: TRBJ2-3; abundance: -; d_gene: -; v_gene: TRBV30; CDR3aa: CAWNPGATDTQYF; CDR3nt: TGTGCCTGGAATCCCGGGGCCACAGATACGCAGTATTTT
j_gene: TRBJ2-4; abundance: -; d_gene: -; v_gene: TRBV5-6; CDR3aa: CASRRAIAKNIQYF; CDR3nt: TGTGCCAGCAGACGGGCCATAGCCAAAAACATTCAGTACTTC
j_gene: TRBJ2-3; abundance: -; d_gene: TRBD2; v_gene: TRBV4-3; CDR3aa: CASSLTSGGAGDTQYF; CDR3nt: TGCGCCAGCAGCCTTACTAGCGGGGGGGCGGGAGATACGCAGTATTTT
j_gene: TRBJ2-7; abundance: -; d_gene: TRBD1; v_gene: TRBV18; CDR3aa: CASSQTGTGVEQYF; CDR3nt: TGTGCCAGCTCACAGACCGGGACAGGGGTCGAGCAGTACTTC
j_gene: TRBJ2-3; abundance: -; d_gene: TRBD1; v_gene: TRBV19; CDR3aa: CASSNGQGAISFPDTQYF; CDR3nt: TGTGCCAGTAGTAACGGACAGGGGGCCATCTCCTTCCCAGATACGCAGTATTTT
j_gene: TRBJ2-7; abundance: -; d_gene: TRBD1; v_gene: TRBV19; CDR3aa: CASSTRTGSGEQYF; CDR3nt: TGTGCCAGTAGTACTCGGACAGGGTCTGGGGAGCAGTACTTC
j_gene: TRBJ1-1; abundance: once; d_gene: -; v_gene: TRBV6-5; CDR3aa: CASSNFGQFEAFF; CDR3nt: TGTGCCAGCAGTAATTTCGGGCAATTTGAAGCTTTCTTT
j_gene: TRBJ2-7; abundance: -; d_gene: -; v_gene: TRBV5-1; CDR3aa: CASSFPYSYEQYF; CDR3nt: TGCGCCAGCAGCTTCCCCTACTCCTACGAGCAGTACTTC
j_gene: TRBJ2-6; abundance: -; d_gene: -; v_gene: TRBV9; CDR3aa: CASSSLNRWVSGANVLTF; CDR3nt: TGTGCCAGCAGCTCCCTTAACAGATGGGTTTCTGGGGCCAACGTCCTGACTTTC
j_gene: TRBJ1-4; abundance: -; d_gene: -; v_gene: TRBV5-1; CDR3aa: CASRKRRGDTNEKLFF; CDR3nt: TGCGCCAGCAGAAAGAGGAGGGGGGATACTAATGAAAAACTGTTTTTT
j_gene: TRBJ1-1; abundance: -; d_gene: -; v_gene: TRBV18; CDR3aa: CASSPGGGGNTEAFF; CDR3nt: TGTGCCAGCTCACCAGGGGGGGGAGGGAACACTGAAGCTTTCTTT
j_gene: TRBJ2-2; abundance: -; d_gene: -; v_gene: TRBV27; CDR3aa: CASTWGLGTGELFF; CDR3nt: TGTGCCAGCACCTGGGGGCTCGGGACCGGGGAGCTGTTTTTT
j_gene: TRBJ2-2; abundance: -; d_gene: -; v_gene: TRBV30; CDR3aa: CAWKRVRTGELFF; CDR3nt: TGTGCCTGGAAGAGAGTTCGAACCGGGGAGCTGTTTTTT
j_gene: TRBJ1-3; abundance: -; d_gene: -; v_gene: TRBV5-1; CDR3aa: CASRMGFASGNTIYF; CDR3nt: TGCGCCAGCAGAATGGGGTTCGCCTCTGGAAACACCATATATTTT